Each of the 17 T cell receptor beta chains below was sequenced from the same sample in a study of T cell responses to AZD1222 COVID-19 vaccine. Data came from immunoSEQ multiplex PCR; TCRdb stores just in-frame clones and leaves some out. The repertoire holds 43,000 or so clones, with around 90% as singletons. This material consisted of peripheral blood, taken 28 days after the second AZD1222 dose. These receptors came from an adult who received the AZD1222 COVID-19 vaccine.

The chain is built from TRBV5-4 and TRBJ1-1; no reliable D call. Per germline, CDR1 SGHNT and CDR2 YYREEE (reference sequence). This CDR3 is built from 12 residues. V was cut by 0 bases and J by 5 bases, with 5 bases left in between. In DNA form, the CDR3 reads TGTGCCAGCAGCTTGGTTGGGACTGAAGCTTTCTTT. Translated: CASSLVGTEAFF.

This chain links TRBV2 with TRBJ2-7; 13 bases map to TRBD2. With 8 bases clipped from V and 1 base from J, the junction kept 5 bases outside the gene matches. CDR3 size: 15 residues. Germline CDR1 SNHLY, CDR2 FYNNEI. CDR3 loop: CASVRLAGGSYEQYF. CDR3 DNA sequence: TGTGCCAGCGTGAGACTAGCGGGGGGTTCCTACGAGCAGTACTTC.

This sequence joins TRBV11-3 and TRBJ2-7; the match to TRBD1 covers 10 bases. CDR1 is SGHNT and CDR2 is YENEEA in the germline V gene. The CDR3 loop spans 14 amino acids. The V segment lost 5 bases and the J segment 6 bases; nucleotides outside the gene matches: 7. The CDR3 DNA reads as TGTGCCAGCAGCCCGGGGACAGGGGAGGTCGAGCAGTACTTC. As protein: CASSPGTGEVEQYF.

The chain recombines TRBV7-6 with TRBJ1-2, with D maybe TRBD1 (6 bases). The V gene lost 2 bases and the J gene lost 3 bases, with 10 bases spanning the gap. The germline V gene has CDR1 SGHVS and CDR2 FNYEAQ. The CDR3 runs to 14 residues. CDR3 DNA sequence: TGTGCCAGCAGCTTATCCGCAGGGGACTATGGCTACACCTTC. It encodes CASSLSAGDYGYTF.

This clone was counted a few times. The rearrangement joins TRBV6-2 or TRBV6-3 to TRBJ1-6; D may be TRBD1 (5 bases). The V gene's germline CDR1 is MNHEY and CDR2 SVGEGT. The CDR3 extends over 15 amino acids. Trimming shortened V by 4 bases and J by 7 bases, and 14 bases separated the two germline ends. The CDR3 DNA is TGTGCCAGCAGTTTCACGGACGGGGGAAATTCACCCCTCCACTTT. Its translation: CASSFTDGGNSPLHF.

Only one count was recorded for this clone. The rearrangement links TRBV24-1 to TRBJ2-5; 8 nucleotides match TRBD1. Germline V CDR1 and CDR2: KGHDR, SFDVKD. J lost 2 bases, V lost 4 bases, and 5 bases had no gene match. CDR3 length equals 15 residues. The DNA of the CDR3 is TGTGCCACCAGTGACAACGGACAGGGACAAGAGACCCAGTACTTC. This gives the protein CATSDNGQGQETQYF.

This chain uses TRBV30 with TRBJ1-1; D gene uncertain. V was shortened by 0 bases and J by 4 bases, with 9 bases between the two germline ends. CDR3 length: 13 residues. CDR1 is GTSNPN, CDR2 SVGIG, per germline (reference sequence). In DNA, the CDR3 is TGTGCCTGGAGTGTATTGTTGGGCACTGAAGCTTTCTTT. Translated: CAWSVLLGTEAFF.

The V gene is TRBV5-1, the J gene TRBJ2-7, with 10 positions matching TRBD1. J lost 2 bases, V lost 4 bases, and 6 bases had no gene match. The CDR3 length is 15 residues. Germline lookup yields CDR1 SGHRS and CDR2 YFSETQ. The CDR3 DNA reads as TGCGCCAGCAGCCAGAGACAGGGGGCAACCTACGAGCAGTACTTC. It is translated as CASSQRQGATYEQYF.

The gene calls are TRBV20-1 and TRBJ1-2, with a possible D match to TRBD1 (5 bases). The CDR3 loop spans 11 amino acids. Per the germline V gene, CDR1 is DFQATT and CDR2 is SNEGSKA (reference sequence). Trimming removed 2 bases at V and 8 bases at J, with 9 bases between. Written as DNA, the CDR3 is TGCAGTGCTAGACTAGGGGTCGGCTACACCTTC. It is translated as CSARLGVGYTF.

V is TRBV9 and J is TRBJ1-3; perhaps TRBD1 as D (5 bases). V was cut by 0 bases and J by 2 bases, with 15 bases left in between. Germline CDR1 is SGDLS and CDR2 is YYNGEE. The CDR3 contains 17 residues. The CDR3 DNA is TGTGCCAGCAGCGTAGACTCCGCCGGAGGGGCTGGAAACACCATATATTTT. Amino acid sequence: CASSVDSAGGAGNTIYF.

This chain connects TRBV5-1 to TRBJ2-3; TRBD1 is a possible D gene (5 bases). With 0 bases removed from V and 4 bases from J, the gap between germline ends came to 12 bases. The CDR3 loop spans 15 amino acids. Germline-derived CDR1 and CDR2 are SGHRS and YFSETQ. CDR3 loop: CASSLEGARADTQYF. CDR3 nucleotides: TGCGCCAGCAGCTTGGAAGGGGCGCGAGCAGATACGCAGTATTTT.

A single count supports this clone. The rearrangement joins TRBV7-9 to TRBJ2-3; D not resolved. The V end was cut by 2 bases, the J end by 6 bases, with 3 bases between. Germline V lookup: CDR1 SEHNR, CDR2 FQNEAQ (reference sequence). The CDR3 is 11 residues long. The DNA of the CDR3 is TGTGCCAGCAGCTTAAAGGATACGCAGTATTTT. Translated: CASSLKDTQYF.

In this sample, this clone turned up once. The chain uses TRBV7-2 and TRBJ2-3; D gene ambiguous. The V and J ends lost 2 bases and 0 bases respectively, with 6 bases between them. The CDR3 sequence is 14 residues long. CDR1 SGHTA and CDR2 FQGNSA come from the germline V gene. CDR3 amino acids: CASSLSGSTDTQYF. The CDR3 DNA sequence: TGTGCCAGCAGCTTATCGGGCAGCACAGATACGCAGTATTTT.

V and J are TRBV4-3 and TRBJ2-7; TRBD2 agrees at 13 bases. The ends lost 4 bases at V and 1 base at J; junction bases unmatched: 1. The CDR3 runs to 15 residues. Germline assignment: CDR1 LGHNA and CDR2 YSLEER. The CDR3 bases are TGCGCCAGCAGCCGGGGACTAGCGGGGTCCTACGAGCAGTACTTC. Its translation is CASSRGLAGSYEQYF.

The chain couples TRBV5-4 to TRBJ1-2, with D perhaps matching TRBD1 (5 bases). Germline values: CDR1 SGHNT, CDR2 YYREEE (reference sequence). V shed 0 bases and J shed 5 bases, with 11 bases lying between them. The CDR3 extends over 14 amino acids. CDR3 nucleotides: TGTGCCAGCAGCTTGGTGGGGGGAGGATATGGCTACACCTTC. It is translated as CASSLVGGGYGYTF.

The sample holds one count of this clone. The CDR3 DNA sequence: TGTGCCAGCAGCTTAGCCCCCAATCAGCCCCAGCATTTT. Translation: CASSLAPNQPQHF. The chain combines TRBV7-8 with TRBJ1-5, with D unresolved. V was pared by 0 bases and J by 3 bases, with 3 bases between. The CDR3 runs 13 residues. The germline V gene encodes CDR1 SGHVS and CDR2 FQNEAQ.

This clone showed up just once. V and J are TRBV27 and TRBJ1-2; D is ambiguous. Trimming shortened V by 2 bases and J by 4 bases, and 14 bases separated the two germline ends. The germline CDR1 and CDR2 sequences are MNHEY and SMNVEV (reference sequence). The length of the CDR3 is 15 residues. The CDR3 loop is CASSLKKEGSYGYTF. In nucleotides, the CDR3 is TGTGCCAGCAGTTTAAAGAAAGAGGGCAGCTATGGCTACACCTTC.